This T cell receptor (beta chain) derives from a study of monozygotic twins with inflammatory bowel disease (dated by TCRdb to between 2019 and 2020). Notes on the research overall: A total of 28 monozygotic twin pairs were included in the full study, comprising nine German pairs (four IBD-concordant, five IBD-discordant) and 19 IBD-discordant Danish pairs. The search for disease-associated traits relied mainly on comparing, within discordant pairs, IBD patients with their genetically identical healthy co-twins. Each individual had, on average, about 151 000 unique TCRalpha sequences and 181 000 unique TCRbeta sequences available for analysis. General findings and caveats noted by the study authors: The results gave no support for a single strong signal or clonotype linked to IBD. The analysis was unable to tell different T cell subtypes apart. Measured by the inverse Simpson index, TCRbeta repertoire diversity was lower in IBD patients than in their healthy co-twins. Differing immunosuppressive treatments among patients may have added background noise and inter-individual variability to the repertoires. IBD patients shared fewer clonotypes with other individuals than healthy twins did, most markedly in patients showing signs of disease activity. No difference in repertoire similarity was observed between concordant and discordant twins, possibly owing to limited statistical power.

As to this clonotype: The specificity of this receptor is unknown.

From each donor, a roughly 2.3 ml peripheral blood sample was collected into PAXgene tubes and stored at -80 degrees C. Without T cell sorting, total RNA was isolated from whole blood using the PAXgene blood miRNA kit on an automated QIAcube. Peripheral blood from monozygotic twin pairs, either concordant or discordant for inflammatory bowel disease, underwent deep TCRalpha and TCRbeta repertoire profiling that used unique molecular barcoding. Smoking habits were recorded for all twin pairs, and each individual was classified as a current, former or never smoker. The library was built by means of 5' RACE. Each TCR library was prepared from 3,000 to 4,000 ng of total RNA. For each sample, cDNA synthesis was carried out in eight separate reactions using SMARTScribe reverse transcriptase. Unique molecular identifiers containing a 6-nucleotide sample barcode were introduced through template switching during cDNA synthesis. Two nested PCRs of about 16 and 10 cycles amplified the TCRalpha and TCRbeta cDNA, and bead purification followed each PCR. Before amplification, cDNA was treated with uracil DNA-glycosylase and purified using the QIAquick PCR purification kit. The second PCR added Illumina TruSeq-compatible adapters along with sample-specific barcodes. Library quality and concentration were checked on TapeStation and Qubit, and libraries were pooled at around 5 ng each. The pooled libraries were sequenced with 2 x 100 bp reads and custom sequencing primers on an Illumina HiSeq2500 single-index Rapid Run. Turning to the authors' computational methods: MiGEC version 1.2.6 was used for UMI-based consensus assembly to correct PCR and sequencing errors. V(D)J alignment, clonotype assembly and CDR3 extraction were performed with MiXCR version 2.1.1. To normalise gene usage, clonotype sharing and MAIT/NKT TCR abundance, the analysis used the top 1000, 10 000 and 20 000 clonotypes per sample. After downsampling to 27 000 UMIs, diversity was calculated as the inverse Simpson index using the vegan R package. Paired Mann-Whitney U tests were applied to discordant twin pairs, and Benjamini-Hochberg correction was used for multiple testing. One entry per CDR3 protein sequence results from the TCRdb reprocessing of the reads, with DNA left out. These V and J calls are TCRdb output, not the study's own analysis. In this sample's table one finds approximately 390,000 distinct CDR3 sequences. The ten largest make up 2.4% of the sample.

The source material was blood. The sequence was collected from a human donor with ulcerative colitis or Crohn's disease, or a healthy co-twin of an affected twin (not recorded which).

The CDR3 corresponds to CSARESGETGELFF. The V and J genes are TRBV20-1 and TRBJ2-2; TCRdb indicates TRBD2, and absent DNA this call remains unverified. CDR1 DFQATT and CDR2 SNEGSKA were looked up in the germline V gene (reference sequence). Inclusive of the bounding cysteine and phenylalanine, the CDR3 is 14 residues long. There is no recorded DNA.